These 27 T cell receptor beta chains were sequenced from one sample in a study of control samples from healthy donors and cancer patients. TCRdb's table, derived via immunoSEQ multiplex PCR, lists solely in-frame clones and lacks some. The repertoire includes 75,000 to 100,000 clones, roughly four fifths of them detected once, and roughly 2% sits in the top ten. The sequencing sample was made of blood. These receptors were taken from a man between 60 and 75 years old in good health.

The J gene is TRBJ1-1, the V gene TRBV18; 8 bases are shared with TRBD1. The V gene's germline CDR1 is KGHSH and CDR2 LQKENI. The trim removed 3 bases at V and 5 bases at J, leaving 8 bases unmatched. The CDR3 runs 15 residues. The CDR3 coding sequence is TGTGCCAGCTCACCCCAACAGGGGGAGATGACTGAAGCTTTCTTT. This codes for CASSPQQGEMTEAFF.

The rearrangement uses TRBV7-2 and TRBJ1-6; the match to TRBD1 covers 8 bases. Germline lookup yields CDR1 SGHTA and CDR2 FQGNSA. The CDR3 runs 16 residues. The V and J ends lost 5 bases and 9 bases, in that order; junction bases with no gene match: 12. Here the CDR3 reads CASSPRGQGLGSPLHF. The CDR3 nucleotides read TGTGCCAGCAGCCCCAGGGGGCAGGGGCTTGGTTCACCCCTCCACTTT.

The chain links TRBV7-8 to TRBJ2-3, with D possibly matching TRBD2 (5 bases). Germline lookup yields CDR1 SGHVS and CDR2 FQNEAQ. The CDR3 consists of 15 residues. V was cut by 5 bases and J by 2 bases, with 14 bases left in between. The CDR3 loop reads CASSQQGLLTDTQYF. The CDR3 nucleotides read TGTGCCAGCAGCCAACAAGGACTTCTCACAGATACGCAGTATTTT. Drawing the rest from reference TRBV7-8 and TRBJ2-3, the complete variable domain is GAGVSQSPRYKVAKRGQDVALRCDPISGHVSLFWYQQALGQGPEFLTYFQNEAQLDKSGLPSDRFFAERPEGSVSTLKIQRTQQEDSAVYLCASSQQGLLTDTQYFGPGTRLTVL.

The CDR3, as DNA: TGTGCCTGGAACGAACTAGCGGGAGGGCGAAATGAGCAGTTCTTC. Translating it yields CAWNELAGGRNEQFF. V gene TRBV30 combines with J gene TRBJ2-1; TRBD2 matches 13 bases. Trimming took 4 bases from V and 7 from J; bases not matched to a gene: 7. The CDR3 is 15 residues long. Germline CDR1 reads GTSNPN; CDR2 reads SVGIG (reference sequence).

This chain links TRBV5-8 with TRBJ1-5; D gene ambiguous. Germline V lookup: CDR1 SGHTS, CDR2 YDEGEE. With 0 bases removed from V and 4 bases from J, the gap between germline ends came to 11 bases. This CDR3 has 15 residues. CDR3 in amino acids: CASSLDRNGNQPQHF. The CDR3 nucleotides are TGTGCCAGCAGCTTGGACAGAAATGGGAATCAGCCCCAGCATTTT.

This clone appeared a few times. The chain couples TRBV12-5 to TRBJ1-3; possibly TRBD1 for D (5 bases). The CDR3 has 16 residues. Per the germline V gene, CDR1 is LGHNT and CDR2 is FRNRAP. The V end lost 1 base, the J end lost 8 bases, and 18 bases lay between the germline ends. The CDR3 is CASGLADSGVRDTIYF. CDR3 bases: TGTGCTAGTGGTTTGGCCGACAGCGGGGTGAGAGACACCATATATTTT. Based on the CDR3 plus reference TRBV12-5 and TRBJ1-3, the full variable domain is DARVTQTPRHKVTEMGQEVTMRCQPILGHNTVFWYRQTMMQGLELLAYFRNRAPLDDSGMPKDRFSAEMPDATLATLKIQPSEPRDSAVYFCASGLADSGVRDTIYFGEGSWLTVV.

This chain joins TRBV4-2 and TRBJ1-5; a possible D gene is TRBD1 (5 bases). The V gene's germline CDR1 is LGHNA and CDR2 YNFKEQ. Trimming pared 0 bases from V and 0 bases from J, leaving 9 bases between. The CDR3 contains 16 residues. The CDR3 protein is CASSQDRVYSNQPQHF. The CDR3 nucleotides read TGTGCCAGCAGCCAAGACAGGGTGTATAGCAATCAGCCCCAGCATTTT.

As regards this clone: One base away lies a much larger clone, so this may be a sequencing read error. Distinct nucleotide sequences in the sample also encode this CDR3. The J gene is TRBJ1-1, the V gene TRBV18; possibly TRBD1 for D (6 bases). Germline CDR1 and CDR2: KGHSH and LQKENI. The CDR3 runs to 13 residues. The V end was cut by 1 base, the J end by 5 bases, with 8 bases between. CDR3 region: CASSPQGVTEAFF. CDR3 nucleotide sequence: TGTGCCAGCTCACCACAGGGGGTGACTGAAGCTTTCTTT.

This chain uses TRBV2 with TRBJ2-1; TRBD1 matches at 10 bases. V shed 6 bases and J 9 bases; nucleotides not matched to a gene: 8. The germline V gene has CDR1 SNHLY and CDR2 FYNNEI. This CDR3 comprises 14 residues. The CDR3 nucleotides are TGTGCCAGCAGACCATGGGACAGGGGTGGTGAGCAGTTCTTC. This sequence encodes CASRPWDRGGEQFF.

J is TRBJ2-3 and V is TRBV7-3, with 9 positions matching TRBD2. Trimming removed 5 bases from V and 0 bases from J; junction bases left unmatched: 6. Germline V gives CDR1 SGHTA, CDR2 FQGTGA. This CDR3 has 16 residues. The CDR3, as DNA: TGTGCCAGCAGCCTTGGACTAGCGACCAGCACAGATACGCAGTATTTT. This sequence encodes CASSLGLATSTDTQYF.

The CDR3: CASSYASGTDTQYF. The DNA of the CDR3 is TGTGCCAGCAGTTACGCTAGCGGCACAGATACGCAGTATTTT. The V call is TRBV6-5, the J call TRBJ2-3, with D possibly TRBD2 on 6 matching bases. This CDR3 is built from 14 residues. The germline gives CDR1 MNHEY, CDR2 SVGAGI. Between the trimmed V and J ends, which lost 2 bases and 1 base, there was a span of 7 bases.

The J gene is TRBJ2-3, the V gene TRBV28, with 8 positions matching TRBD2. V dropped 3 bases and J dropped 2; count of bases not matched to a gene: 7. The CDR3 length is 16 residues. Germline CDR1 MDHEN, CDR2 SYDVKM. The CDR3 bases are TGTGCCAGCAGTTTTTTCAGCGGGAGTTCCACAGATACGCAGTATTTT. The encoded protein is CASSFFSGSSTDTQYF.

This sequence joins TRBV2 and TRBJ2-7; 8 nucleotides align to TRBD1. Germline CDR1 is SNHLY and CDR2 is FYNNEI. Losses at the gene ends were 4 bases for V and 7 bases for J; bases not matched to a gene: 9. The CDR3 length is 14 residues. The CDR3 nucleotides are TGTGCCAGCAGTGTCGCGGACAGGGATGGGGAGCAGTACTTC. It is translated as CASSVADRDGEQYF.

The CDR3 coding sequence is TGTGCCAGCAGCTTAGGTGGGGCGGCGGCAGATACGCAGTATTTT. Residues: CASSLGGAAADTQYF. This chain connects TRBV11-3 to TRBJ2-3, with D possibly TRBD1 on 5 matching bases. Germline V gene sequence: CDR1 SGHNT, CDR2 YENEEA. The length of the CDR3 is 15 residues. The ends were cut back, 1 base at V and 4 bases at J, with 12 bases in the middle.

The gene calls are TRBV11-3 and TRBJ2-3, with TRBD2 as a possible D gene (6 bases). Trimming removed 5 bases at V and 3 bases at J, with 15 bases between. The germline V gene encodes CDR1 SGHNT and CDR2 YENEEA. This CDR3 comprises 15 residues. The CDR3: CASSPGRGGTDTQYF. DNA of the CDR3: TGTGCCAGCAGCCCCGGACGTGGGGGGACAGATACGCAGTATTTT.

The chain is built from TRBV4-2 and TRBJ2-4; 10 nucleotides align to TRBD2. CDR3 length: 18 residues. CDR1 is LGHNA, CDR2 YNFKEQ, per germline. V shed 0 bases, J shed 2 bases, and the junction held 7 bases outside the gene matches. DNA for the CDR3: TGTGCCAGCAGCCAAGATTTGGCTAGCGGGGGACCCAAAAACATTCAGTACTTC. Protein product: CASSQDLASGGPKNIQYF.

The chain is built from TRBV5-1 and TRBJ1-6; D may be TRBD1 (5 bases). Germline V lookup: CDR1 SGHRS, CDR2 YFSETQ. The CDR3 extends over 14 amino acids. Trimming took 0 bases from V and 9 from J, leaving 10 bases between them. The CDR3 region has the DNA TGCGCCAGCAGCTTGGGACAGCCAAGTTCACCCCTCCACTTT. Amino acid sequence: CASSLGQPSSPLHF.

The chain carries TRBV5-4 and TRBJ2-2; D ambiguous. Germline lookup yields CDR1 SGHNT and CDR2 YYREEE (reference sequence). The CDR3 loop spans 13 amino acids. V was cut by 0 bases and J by 5 bases, with 5 bases left in between. DNA of the CDR3: TGTGCCAGCAGCTTGGGAGGTACCGGGGAGCTGTTTTTT. This gives the protein CASSLGGTGELFF.

This rearrangement joins TRBV6-2 or TRBV6-3 to TRBJ2-1, with 8 bases fitting TRBD2. Germline V CDR1 and CDR2: MNHEY, SVGEGT. V shed 2 bases, J shed 8 bases, and the junction held 17 bases outside the gene matches. This CDR3 is 18 amino acids long. The CDR3 DNA follows: TGTGCCAGCAGTTACCCCCTCTTGGGGGCGGGGGGAAGGGATGAGCAGTTCTTC. Protein sequence: CASSYPLLGAGGRDEQFF.

This chain uses TRBV5-1 with TRBJ2-5, with 8 bases aligning to TRBD2. Germline CDR1 reads SGHRS; CDR2 reads YFSETQ. The CDR3 has 15 residues. The V and J ends lost 3 bases and 1 base, in that order; junction bases with no gene match: 5. CDR3 sequence (DNA): TGCGCCAGCAGCTGGTTAGCGGGGTCCCAAGAGACCCAGTACTTC. Encoded protein: CASSWLAGSQETQYF.

The chain employs TRBV27 and TRBJ1-1; possible D gene TRBD1, 5 bases. V shed 4 bases and J shed 10 bases, with 16 bases lying between them. Germline lookup yields CDR1 MNHEY and CDR2 SMNVEV (reference sequence). The CDR3 consists of 13 residues. CDR3 DNA: TGTGCCAGCAGTTGGGGTGTGGGGGGGGGAGCTTTCTTT. It specifies CASSWGVGGGAFF.

J is TRBJ1-4 and V is TRBV30, with D unclear. This CDR3 is 13 amino acids long. Trimming stripped 1 base from V and 11 bases from J, with 14 bases between. CDR1 and CDR2 from the germline V gene are GTSNPN and SVGIG (reference sequence). In nucleotides, the CDR3 is TGTGCCTGGAGTGAAGGACCCGCGGGGAAACTGTTTTTT. Encoded protein: CAWSEGPAGKLFF.

This rearrangement joins TRBV28 to TRBJ1-2; the D is unclear. From germline, CDR1 is MDHEN and CDR2 SYDVKM. V lost 5 bases and J 7 bases, leaving 20 bases between the germline ends. The CDR3 runs to 15 residues. The CDR3 DNA reads as TGTGCCAGCAGTCCCTCCTCTTTGGGATACGGTGGCTACACCTTC. The encoded protein is CASSPSSLGYGGYTF.

This sequence joins TRBV29-1 and TRBJ2-3; the match to TRBD1 covers 9 bases. Germline V CDR1 and CDR2: SQVTM, ANQGSEA. Trimming cost V 6 bases and J 4 bases; bases outside gene matches: 17. This CDR3 region has 17 residues. DNA for the CDR3: TGCAGCGTCCAGGGGAACCCGGGACAGGGAAACGCAGATACGCAGTATTTT. As protein: CSVQGNPGQGNADTQYF.

The chain carries TRBV5-1 and TRBJ1-4; 7 nucleotides align to TRBD1. The CDR3 totals 17 residues. Germline V gene sequence: CDR1 SGHRS, CDR2 YFSETQ. Losses at the gene ends were 5 bases for V and 4 bases for J; bases not matched to a gene: 14. The CDR3 loop reads CASSLEGARGGNEKLFF. The CDR3 nucleotides are TGCGCCAGCAGTCTTGAGGGGGCCCGTGGGGGTAATGAAAAACTGTTTTTT.

This clone has just a few counts. The chain couples TRBV7-9 to TRBJ1-2; D is uncertain. The germline V gene has CDR1 SEHNR and CDR2 FQNEAQ (reference sequence). Trimming took 6 bases from V and 8 from J, leaving 13 bases between them. CDR3 length equals 12 residues. The CDR3 bases are TGTGCCAGCAGTTCCGGCGGTAGAGGCTACACCTTC. Residues: CASSSGGRGYTF.

This rearrangement joins TRBV5-1 to TRBJ2-2; 10 bases align to TRBD2. V dropped 2 bases and J dropped 4; count of bases not matched to a gene: 8. This CDR3 is built from 17 residues. Germline lookup yields CDR1 SGHRS and CDR2 YFSETQ. The CDR3 region is CASSLPSGLAPTGELFF. In nucleotides, the CDR3 is TGCGCCAGCAGCTTACCCTCGGGACTAGCGCCCACCGGGGAGCTGTTTTTT.